Shown below are 25 T cell receptor beta chains from a single sample sequenced in a study of T cells in localized non-small cell lung cancer (dated by TCRdb to about 2020). Library prep was done by the immunoSEQ multiplex PCR assay. Drawn from immuneACCESS, this table holds only the in-frame rearrangements with V and J called that TCRdb kept. Clones are partly lost; checked studies trace under half to an unresolved V gene and leave the rest unexplained. For this sample there are tens of thousands of clones; roughly 88% appear just once. The top ten clones comprise roughly 6% of the sample. The sequencing here drew on PBMCs, taken before any cancer treatment. These receptors came from a man aged 40-75 years with stage II lung adenocarcinoma.

The chain couples TRBV7-8 to TRBJ1-5, with 7 nucleotides matching TRBD1. Germline lookup yields CDR1 SGHVS and CDR2 FQNEAQ. With 5 bases clipped from V and 5 bases from J, the junction kept 12 bases outside the gene matches. There are 16 residues in the CDR3. CDR3 in amino acids: CASSTRQDREDQPQHF. The CDR3 coding sequence is TGTGCCAGCAGCACCCGACAAGACAGGGAGGATCAGCCCCAGCATTTT. The full variable domain, rest sourced from reference TRBV7-8 and TRBJ1-5, is GAGVSQSPRYKVAKRGQDVALRCDPISGHVSLFWYQQALGQGPEFLTYFQNEAQLDKSGLPSDRFFAERPEGSVSTLKIQRTQQEDSAVYLCASSTRQDREDQPQHFGDGTRLSIL.

This rearrangement joins TRBV11-2 to TRBJ1-1; D is unclear. Germline V gene data show CDR1 as SGHAT and CDR2 as FQNNGV. The CDR3 length is 17 residues. The V end was cut by 1 base, the J end by 1 base, with 16 bases between. The CDR3 protein is CASSLGPAGPRNTEAFF. The CDR3 DNA is TGTGCCAGCAGCTTAGGTCCCGCCGGGCCCAGGAACACTGAAGCTTTCTTT. Variable domain in full (rest from reference TRBV11-2 and TRBJ1-1): EAGVAQSPRYKIIEKRQSVAFWCNPISGHATLYWYQQILGQGPKLLIQFQNNGVVDDSQLPKDRFSAERLKGVDSTLKIQPAKLEDSAVYLCASSLGPAGPRNTEAFFGQGTRLTVV.

The rearrangement joins TRBV5-8 to TRBJ2-1; D remains ambiguous. This CDR3 is built from 13 residues. Germline V gene sequence: CDR1 SGHTS, CDR2 YDEGEE. With 2 bases removed from V and 5 bases from J, the gap between germline ends came to 8 bases. The CDR3 DNA reads as TGTGCCAGCAGCTTTGACAATGACAATGAGCAGTTCTTC. This gives the protein CASSFDNDNEQFF.

This chain links TRBV4-2 with TRBJ1-5; possible D gene TRBD1, 5 bases. The germline CDR1 and CDR2 sequences are LGHNA and YNFKEQ. CDR3 size: 16 residues. V shed 0 bases and J shed 7 bases, with 16 bases lying between them. CDR3 sequence (DNA): TGTGCCAGCAGCCAAGATACGATAAGGGGAGGCCAGCCCCAGCATTTT. It translates to CASSQDTIRGGQPQHF.

The rearrangement uses TRBV30 and TRBJ1-5; 8 bases map to TRBD1. V shed 2 bases, J shed 2 bases, and the junction held 2 bases outside the gene matches. The CDR3 contains 14 residues. Germline loops: CDR1 GTSNPN, CDR2 SVGIG (reference sequence). CDR3 loop: CAWSPGQGNQPQHF. CDR3 in DNA: TGTGCCTGGAGTCCGGGACAGGGCAATCAGCCCCAGCATTTT.

This clone was seen more than once but under ten times. The rearrangement joins TRBV13 to TRBJ2-1; TRBD2 matches at 10 bases. The CDR3 consists of 14 residues. V lost 7 bases to trimming and J lost 7 bases; unmatched junction nucleotides: 7. CDR1 and CDR2 (germline): PRHDT, FYEKMQ (reference sequence). Here the CDR3 reads CASIRAGGRNEQFF. For the CDR3, the DNA is TGTGCCAGCATTAGAGCGGGGGGGCGTAATGAGCAGTTCTTC.

This clone was counted once. The rearrangement joins TRBV27 to TRBJ2-2; D might be TRBD1 (5 bases). CDR1 MNHEY and CDR2 SMNVEV come from the germline V gene (reference sequence). V was trimmed by 5 bases and J by 1 base, leaving 5 bases between them. CDR3 length: 13 residues. CDR3 DNA sequence: TGTGCCAGCAGTGGACAGAACACCGGGGAGCTGTTTTTT. Translating it yields CASSGQNTGELFF.

The gene calls are TRBV29-1 and TRBJ1-4; D is perhaps TRBD1 (5 bases). CDR3 length: 12 amino acids. V lost 5 bases to trimming and J lost 8 bases, with 12 bases between them. Germline V gene data show CDR1 as SQVTM and CDR2 as ANQGSEA. CDR3 protein: CSVLGGGEKLFF. The CDR3 coding sequence is TGCAGCGTTTTGGGGGGGGGAGAAAAACTGTTTTTT.

This clone came up once. This chain connects TRBV11-2 to TRBJ2-3, with D tentatively TRBD1 (6 bases). The length of the CDR3 is 17 residues. Trimming removed 0 bases at V and 0 bases at J, with 13 bases between. Germline V gives CDR1 SGHAT, CDR2 FQNNGV. The CDR3 region has the DNA TGTGCCAGCAGCTTAGAGGGAAGGCAGGGGAGCACAGATACGCAGTATTTT. This encodes CASSLEGRQGSTDTQYF. The variable domain in full, with the rest retrieved from reference TRBV11-2 and TRBJ2-3, is EAGVAQSPRYKIIEKRQSVAFWCNPISGHATLYWYQQILGQGPKLLIQFQNNGVVDDSQLPKDRFSAERLKGVDSTLKIQPAKLEDSAVYLCASSLEGRQGSTDTQYFGPGTRLTVL.

The chain uses TRBV10-3 and TRBJ2-1, with D perhaps TRBD2 (5 bases). CDR1 and CDR2 (germline): ENHRY, SYGVKD. Trimming pared 0 bases from V and 6 bases from J, leaving 9 bases between. The CDR3 has 14 residues. CDR3 protein: CAISESSGGNEQFF. The CDR3 DNA sequence: TGTGCCATCAGTGAGTCCTCAGGAGGCAATGAGCAGTTCTTC.

In this sample, this clone turned up once. The chain carries TRBV10-3 and TRBJ1-2; no clear D gene. V was cut by 7 bases and J by 1 base, with 16 bases left in between. Germline V lookup: CDR1 ENHRY, CDR2 SYGVKD. The CDR3 is 15 amino acids. The CDR3 DNA reads TGTGCCATCAATACAGAAGAGCCCCTTAACTATGGCTACACCTTC. Translated: CAINTEEPLNYGYTF.

This chain uses TRBV6-6 with TRBJ1-1; 8 bases align to TRBD1. The CDR3 sequence is 14 residues long. The germline V gene encodes CDR1 MNHNY and CDR2 SVGAGI (reference sequence). Unmatched junction bases numbered 5, after V lost 6 bases and J lost 2 bases. For the CDR3, the DNA is TGTGCCAGCAGCACCGGGACAGGAAACACTGAAGCTTTCTTT. It specifies CASSTGTGNTEAFF.

This clone has a single count. This sequence joins TRBV11-2 and TRBJ2-5; D is possibly TRBD1 or TRBD2 (5 bases each). The CDR3 has 14 residues. V lost 5 bases to trimming and J lost 2 bases, with 12 bases between them. CDR1 and CDR2 from the germline V gene are SGHAT and FQNNGV. As DNA, the CDR3 is TGTGCCAGCAGCCCCTCGGGACGGCAAGAGACCCAGTACTTC. Protein: CASSPSGRQETQYF.

V and J are TRBV4-2 and TRBJ1-1, with 7 nucleotides matching TRBD1. The CDR3 contains 16 residues. Unmatched junction bases numbered 6, after V lost 0 bases and J lost 2 bases. The V gene's germline CDR1 is LGHNA and CDR2 YNFKEQ. DNA for the CDR3: TGTGCCAGCAGCCAAGAGACCGGGACAGCTAACACTGAAGCTTTCTTT. Protein sequence: CASSQETGTANTEAFF.

J is TRBJ1-2 and V is TRBV2; 7 nucleotides match TRBD1. Germline V CDR1 and CDR2: SNHLY, FYNNEI. Trimming removed 4 bases from V and 8 bases from J; junction bases left unmatched: 4. This CDR3 spans 12 amino acids. DNA of the CDR3: TGTGCCAGCAGTGCAACAGGGGAAGGCTACACCTTC. This codes for CASSATGEGYTF.

The chain links TRBV7-8 to TRBJ2-7; unclear D gene. The V gene lost 5 bases and the J gene lost 3 bases, with 8 bases spanning the gap. The CDR3 length is 12 residues. The germline V gene has CDR1 SGHVS and CDR2 FQNEAQ. The CDR3 DNA follows: TGTGCCAGCAGCATCGACCGCTACGAGCAGTACTTC. Translating it yields CASSIDRYEQYF.

CDR3 sequence reads: CASSQGRAETQYF. The CDR3 DNA reads as TGCGCCAGCAGCCAAGGCAGGGCAGAGACCCAGTACTTC. This chain joins TRBV4-1 and TRBJ2-5; possible D gene TRBD1, 5 bases. Trimming took off 1 base at V and 4 bases at J, with 7 bases between the two ends. The length of the CDR3 is 13 residues. Germline V gene sequence: CDR1 MGHRA, CDR2 YSYEKL.

CDR3 region: CASSERTGVIGELFF. CDR3 coding DNA: TGTGCCAGCAGTGAACGGACAGGGGTGATCGGGGAGCTGTTTTTT. This chain links TRBV2 with TRBJ2-2, with 9 bases aligning to TRBD1. CDR1 and CDR2 (germline): SNHLY, FYNNEI. The V and J ends lost 2 bases and 7 bases, in that order; junction bases with no gene match: 5. The CDR3 runs 15 residues.

This sequence joins TRBV27 and TRBJ2-1; 7 bases fit TRBD2. This CDR3 contains 15 residues. With 6 bases clipped from V and 0 bases from J, the junction kept 5 bases outside the gene matches. CDR1 and CDR2 (germline): MNHEY, SMNVEV (reference sequence). DNA for the CDR3: TGTGCCAGCAGGCAGGGCGGGAGCTCCTACAATGAGCAGTTCTTC. This translates into CASRQGGSSYNEQFF.

The chain carries TRBV4-3 and TRBJ1-2, with unresolved D. This CDR3 is 13 amino acids long. The V end lost 4 bases, the J end lost 4 bases, and 10 bases lay between the germline ends. CDR1 is LGHNA and CDR2 is YSLEER in the germline V gene. This chain's CDR3 is CASSRALGYGYTF. The CDR3, as DNA: TGCGCCAGCAGCCGAGCCCTTGGCTATGGCTACACCTTC.

The V call is TRBV12-5, the J call TRBJ2-7, with D unresolved. The V gene lost 2 bases and the J gene lost 2 bases, with 4 bases spanning the gap. The germline gives CDR1 LGHNT, CDR2 FRNRAP. The CDR3 is made up of 12 amino acids. This CDR3 is CASGLSAYEQYF. DNA for the CDR3: TGTGCTAGTGGTTTGTCGGCCTACGAGCAGTACTTC.

This chain links TRBV9 with TRBJ1-6, with D maybe TRBD1 (6 bases). The CDR3 runs 17 residues. V was trimmed by 4 bases and J by 0 bases, leaving 14 bases between them. Germline CDR1 is SGDLS and CDR2 is YYNGEE. As DNA, the CDR3 is TGTGCCAGCAGCCCCAGGGACATCGGCTCCTATAATTCACCCCTCCACTTT. It codes for CASSPRDIGSYNSPLHF.

The chain carries TRBV5-1 and TRBJ2-3, with a possible D match to TRBD2 (6 bases). V shed 1 base and J shed 0 bases, with 9 bases lying between them. Germline loops: CDR1 SGHRS, CDR2 YFSETQ. CDR3 size: 15 residues. This chain's CDR3 is CASSLPGTSTDTQYF. The CDR3 bases are TGCGCCAGCAGCTTGCCAGGGACTAGCACAGATACGCAGTATTTT.

The chain has TRBV18 and TRBJ1-5; D remains unclear. The CDR3 extends over 13 amino acids. Trimming removed 4 bases at V and 8 bases at J, with 12 bases between. CDR1 and CDR2 from the germline V gene are KGHSH and LQKENI. The DNA for the CDR3 is TGTGCCAGCTCACTTAGGGAAGTCGAGCCCCAGCATTTT. This encodes CASSLREVEPQHF.

This rearrangement joins TRBV18 to TRBJ2-3; TRBD1 or TRBD2 may be the D gene (6 bases each). V lost 0 bases and J 6 bases, leaving 10 bases between the germline ends. CDR1 is KGHSH and CDR2 is LQKENI in the germline V gene. This CDR3 has 14 residues. This chain's CDR3 is CASSPPGGRDTQYF. As DNA, the CDR3 is TGTGCCAGCTCACCACCGGGGGGCAGGGATACGCAGTATTTT. Supplemented by reference TRBV18 and TRBJ2-3, the full variable domain reads NAGVMQNPRHLVRRRGQEARLRCSPMKGHSHVYWYRQLPEEGLKFMVYLQKENIIDESGMPKERFSAEFPKEGPSILRIQQVVRGDSAAYFCASSPPGGRDTQYFGPGTRLTVL.